The 10 T cell receptor beta chains presented below share a single source sample, sequenced in a study of T cell changes during pregnancy in multiple sclerosis (dated by TCRdb to about 2019). The method behind the library was the immunoSEQ multiplex PCR assay. Entries here come from immuneACCESS through TCRdb and include only in-frame sequences with V and J called. Some clones fail to appear in such tables; in the studies checked, an unresolved V gene covers under half of the shortfall, and the cause of the remainder is unknown. For this sample there are 65,000 to 90,000 clones; almost 95% appear just once. About 2.3% of the sample is in the top ten clones. The sequences come from peripheral blood, collected before pregnancy. Receptors originate from a female donor with multiple sclerosis, enrolled in a pregnancy study.

This chain uses TRBV5-5 with TRBJ2-3; the D gene is possibly TRBD1 (5 bases). V lost 4 bases, J lost 2 bases, and 17 bases lay in between. Germline assignment: CDR1 SGHKS and CDR2 YYEKEE (reference sequence). The CDR3 contains 16 residues. CDR3 sequence (DNA): TGTGCCAGCAGCGGGCACGCTACAGGCTACACAGATACGCAGTATTTT. The encoded protein is CASSGHATGYTDTQYF.

The chain links TRBV10-3 to TRBJ2-5; 16 bases line up with TRBD2. V lost 3 bases and J lost 9; bases outside the gene matches: 7. Germline V gene sequence: CDR1 ENHRY, CDR2 SYGVKD. The CDR3 is made up of 16 amino acids. CDR3 residues: CAISDAGTSGRAPQYF. In DNA form, the CDR3 reads TGTGCCATCAGTGACGCCGGGACTAGCGGGAGGGCCCCCCAGTACTTC.

The chain recombines TRBV29-1 with TRBJ2-3; no clear D. V gave up 3 bases and J gave up 0 bases, with 10 bases separating them. This CDR3 has 14 amino acids. Germline-derived CDR1 and CDR2 are SQVTM and ANQGSEA. CDR3 sequence reads: CSVDHATSTDTQYF. In nucleotides, the CDR3 is TGCAGCGTTGACCATGCTACCAGCACAGATACGCAGTATTTT.

The rearrangement joins TRBV19 to TRBJ1-1, with TRBD1 identical over 8 bases. J was trimmed by 0 bases and V by 3 bases; bases with no gene match: 9. The CDR3 sequence is 17 residues long. CDR1 is LNHDA and CDR2 is SQIVND in the germline V gene (reference sequence). The CDR3 bases are TGTGCCAGTAGTATTTTACAGGGGGTACCCATGAACACTGAAGCTTTCTTT. It is translated as CASSILQGVPMNTEAFF. Drawing the rest from reference TRBV19 and TRBJ1-1, the complete variable domain is DGGITQSPKYLFRKEGQNVTLSCEQNLNHDAMYWYRQDPGQGLRLIYYSQIVNDFQKGDIAEGYSVSREKKESFPLTVTSAQKNPTAFYLCASSILQGVPMNTEAFFGQGTRLTVV.

This chain links TRBV6-5 with TRBJ2-2, with unresolved D. V was cut by 3 bases and J by 5 bases, with 10 bases left in between. The CDR3 is 14 amino acids. Looked up from germline, CDR1 is MNHEY and CDR2 is SVGAGI. Written as DNA, the CDR3 is TGTGCCAGCAGTTATACCCTCACTACCGGGGAGCTGTTTTTT. It translates to CASSYTLTTGELFF.

The rearrangement links TRBV27 to TRBJ2-7, with 9 bases that match TRBD2. V dropped 3 bases and J dropped 3; count of bases not matched to a gene: 9. The CDR3 is 16 residues long. The germline CDR1 and CDR2 sequences are MNHEY and SMNVEV (reference sequence). The CDR3 nucleotides read TGTGCCAGCAGTTTTCCCCTTAGCGGGAGCTTCTACGAGCAGTACTTC. This codes for CASSFPLSGSFYEQYF.

The rearrangement links TRBV11-2 to TRBJ1-2, with TRBD1 matching over 9 bases. There are 14 residues in the CDR3. From germline, CDR1 is SGHAT and CDR2 FQNNGV. Unmatched junction bases numbered 6, after V lost 3 bases and J lost 7 bases. CDR3 in amino acids: CASSFGQGKTGYTF. For the CDR3, the DNA is TGTGCCAGCAGCTTCGGACAGGGGAAAACTGGCTACACCTTC.

The J gene is TRBJ2-3, the V gene TRBV18, with a tentative D call TRBD2 (6 bases). Trimming pared 3 bases from V and 2 bases from J, leaving 15 bases between. The V gene's germline CDR1 is KGHSH and CDR2 LQKENI. This CDR3 contains 16 residues. The CDR3 nucleotides are TGTGCCAGCTCACCCCTCATCGGGGGAACCACAGATACGCAGTATTTT. Translation gives CASSPLIGGTTDTQYF.

This rearrangement joins TRBV6-6 to TRBJ2-2; tentatively, D is TRBD1 (5 bases). The CDR3 consists of 13 residues. Looked up from germline, CDR1 is MNHNY and CDR2 is SVGAGI (reference sequence). With 11 bases removed from V and 1 base from J, the gap between germline ends came to 11 bases. The chain's CDR3 is CARKGWNTGELFF. The CDR3 bases are TGTGCCCGAAAGGGGTGGAACACCGGGGAGCTGTTTTTT.

The gene calls are TRBV27 and TRBJ2-7, with D possibly TRBD1 on 6 matching bases. From germline, CDR1 is MNHEY and CDR2 SMNVEV (reference sequence). The CDR3 is 15 amino acids. Trimming removed 2 bases at V and 0 bases at J, with 11 bases between. Written as DNA, the CDR3 is TGTGCCAGCAGTTTAAGGGGGTTTAGCTCCTACGAGCAGTACTTC. It is translated as CASSLRGFSSYEQYF.